The 25 T cell receptor beta chains below come from one sample, sequenced in a study of blood T cell repertoires in COVID-19. Clones were read by immunoSEQ multiplex PCR, and TCRdb kept only the in-frame ones, dropping some. The sample has around 200,000 clones, less than 90% seen once. Input material: peripheral blood. The receptors stem from a woman aged 40 to 50 with acute or convalescent COVID-19.

The V and J genes are TRBV19 and TRBJ1-1; 7 nucleotides match TRBD1. The germline CDR1 and CDR2 sequences are LNHDA and SQIVND (reference sequence). J lost 13 bases, V lost 5 bases, and 13 bases had no gene match. The CDR3 is 13 residues long. The CDR3 region has the DNA TGTGCCAGTAGTCCCGATGGACAGGTAAGGGGTTTCTTT. This sequence encodes CASSPDGQVRGFF. The entire variable domain, with the rest obtained from reference TRBV19 and TRBJ1-1, is as follows: DGGITQSPKYLFRKEGQNVTLSCEQNLNHDAMYWYRQDPGQGLRLIYYSQIVNDFQKGDIAEGYSVSREKKESFPLTVTSAQKNPTAFYLCASSPDGQVRGFFGQGTRLTVV.

V is TRBV19 and J is TRBJ1-1, with D unresolved. This CDR3 comprises 16 residues. CDR1 is LNHDA, CDR2 SQIVND, per germline (reference sequence). V shed 5 bases and J shed 4 bases, with 20 bases lying between them. The CDR3 bases are TGTGCCAGTAGTTCCCTCGGGGTGCCGTACCCCACTGAAGCTTTCTTT. Translated: CASSSLGVPYPTEAFF.

This clone was seen once. J is TRBJ2-1 and V is TRBV6-5; perhaps TRBD2 as D (7 bases). Trimming stripped 8 bases from V and 7 bases from J, with 18 bases between. The CDR3 loop spans 14 amino acids. The germline CDR1 and CDR2 sequences are MNHEY and SVGAGI. CDR3 sequence reads: CASELWGGPNEQFF. In DNA form, the CDR3 reads TGTGCCAGCGAGTTGTGGGGGGGCCCGAATGAGCAGTTCTTC.

The rearrangement joins TRBV18 to TRBJ2-5, with D perhaps TRBD2 (5 bases). The V gene lost 2 bases and the J gene lost 4 bases, with 17 bases spanning the gap. The CDR3 has 16 residues. Looked up from germline, CDR1 is KGHSH and CDR2 is LQKENI. CDR3 coding DNA: TGTGCCAGCTCACCAAGATCTGTCGGGGTAGGAGAGACCCAGTACTTC. It specifies CASSPRSVGVGETQYF.

The rearrangement joins TRBV7-3 to TRBJ1-6; D uncertain. V was cut by 2 bases and J by 4 bases, with 6 bases left in between. Germline V gene lookup returns CDR1 SGHTA and CDR2 FQGTGA. CDR3 size: 14 residues. The CDR3 sequence is CASSLGGYNSPLHF. CDR3 bases: TGTGCCAGCAGCTTAGGCGGTTATAATTCACCCCTCCACTTT.

The chain links TRBV6-1 to TRBJ2-7, with D possibly TRBD1 on 6 matching bases. V was pared by 2 bases and J by 2 bases, with 10 bases between. The length of the CDR3 is 14 residues. Looked up from germline, CDR1 is MNHNS and CDR2 is SASEGT. The CDR3 sequence is CASSEQGPPYEQYF. CDR3 in DNA: TGTGCCAGCAGTGAACAGGGGCCACCCTACGAGCAGTACTTC.

This clone was observed a handful of times. V and J are TRBV28 and TRBJ1-6; D possibly corresponds to TRBD1 (6 bases). Germline lookup yields CDR1 MDHEN and CDR2 SYDVKM. The V end was cut by 5 bases, the J end by 8 bases, with 16 bases between. The CDR3 extends over 15 amino acids. The chain's CDR3 is CASSLLQGNHSPLHF. The DNA for the CDR3 is TGTGCCAGCAGTCTCCTACAGGGAAATCATTCACCCCTCCACTTT.

The rearrangement joins TRBV28 to TRBJ1-4; a possible D gene is TRBD1 (5 bases). Germline lookup yields CDR1 MDHEN and CDR2 SYDVKM. This CDR3 region has 15 residues. V was shortened by 5 bases and J by 12 bases, with 22 bases between the two germline ends. CDR3 amino acids: CASSPGTATPGELFF. The CDR3 region has the DNA TGTGCCAGCAGTCCGGGGACGGCTACACCGGGGGAACTGTTTTTT. The full variable domain, with the rest looked up from reference TRBV28 and TRBJ1-4, is DVKVTQSSRYLVKRTGEKVFLECVQDMDHENMFWYRQDPGLGLRLIYFSYDVKMKEKGDIPEGYSVSREKKERFSLILESASTNQTSMYLCASSPGTATPGELFFGSGTQLSVL.

The rearrangement joins TRBV3-1 (or the pseudogene TRBV3-2) to TRBJ1-2, with TRBD1 identical over 12 bases. The V and J ends lost 2 bases and 8 bases, in that order; junction bases with no gene match: 3. There are 14 residues in the CDR3. Germline lookup yields CDR1 LGHDT and CDR2 YNNKEL (reference sequence). The CDR3 DNA reads TGTGCCAGCAGCCAACGGGACAGGGGGCTCGGCTACACCTTC. Translation gives CASSQRDRGLGYTF.

The rearrangement uses TRBV4-2 and TRBJ2-2, with 9 bases identical to TRBD2. Germline V gene sequence: CDR1 LGHNA, CDR2 YNFKEQ. The CDR3 runs 17 residues. V was pared by 0 bases and J by 5 bases, with 7 bases of the junction left unmatched. The CDR3: CASSQDLRLAGTGELFF. The CDR3 nucleotides read TGTGCCAGCAGCCAAGATCTTCGGCTAGCGGGGACCGGGGAGCTGTTTTTT.

The chain's CDR3 is CASSLGLGSGGWEQFF. The CDR3 region has the DNA TGTGCCAGCAGCTTGGGGCTGGGTAGCGGGGGCTGGGAGCAGTTCTTC. V gene TRBV7-6 combines with J gene TRBJ2-1; 9 bases map to TRBD2. Germline V gene sequence: CDR1 SGHVS, CDR2 FNYEAQ. The CDR3 is 16 residues long. Germline trimming cut 3 bases from V and 10 bases from J; bases unmatched to any gene: 13.

The chain is built from TRBV28 and TRBJ1-2; tentative D call: TRBD1 (6 bases). The germline V gene has CDR1 MDHEN and CDR2 SYDVKM. With 3 bases removed from V and 1 base from J, the gap between germline ends came to 9 bases. This CDR3 contains 14 residues. The CDR3: CASSLQGINYGYTF. The CDR3 region has the DNA TGTGCCAGCAGTTTGCAGGGGATTAACTATGGCTACACCTTC.

The chain employs TRBV7-8 and TRBJ2-3; TRBD2 is a possible D gene (6 bases). The CDR3 spans 17 residues. V lost 3 bases and J 2 bases, leaving 18 bases between the germline ends. CDR1 and CDR2 (germline): SGHVS, FQNEAQ. In DNA form, the CDR3 reads TGTGCCAGCAGCTTTAGCTTGACTAGTACCCCCACAGATACGCAGTATTTT. As protein: CASSFSLTSTPTDTQYF.

A single count supports this clone. The V call is TRBV4-2, the J call TRBJ2-1, with a possible D match to TRBD2 (5 bases). Germline V gene sequence: CDR1 LGHNA, CDR2 YNFKEQ. The CDR3 contains 17 residues. V gave up 1 base and J gave up 6 bases, with 19 bases separating them. CDR3 amino acids: CASSQVDSDWIGNEQFF. The CDR3 bases are TGTGCCAGCAGCCAAGTCGATTCGGACTGGATCGGCAATGAGCAGTTCTTC.

V usage is TRBV5-1 and J usage is TRBJ2-5; TRBD1 matches at 9 bases. The CDR3 spans 16 residues. The ends lost 0 bases at V and 4 bases at J; junction bases unmatched: 7. The germline V gene has CDR1 SGHRS and CDR2 YFSETQ. CDR3 coding DNA: TGCGCCAGCAGCTTGGCGGGGACAGGGTTAGGAGAGACCCAGTACTTC. Encoded protein: CASSLAGTGLGETQYF. The variable domain in full, with the rest retrieved from reference TRBV5-1 and TRBJ2-5, is KAGVTQTPRYLIKTRGQQVTLSCSPISGHRSVSWYQQTPGQGLQFLFEYFSETQRNKGNFPGRFSGRQFSNSRSEMNVSTLELGDSALYLCASSLAGTGLGETQYFGPGTRLLVL.

DNA for the CDR3: TGTGCCACCAGTTTCAGGTCTTCGGATCAGCCCCAGCATTTT. It is translated as CATSFRSSDQPQHF. The V gene is TRBV24-1, the J gene TRBJ1-5; D not certain. There are 14 residues in the CDR3. Per germline, CDR1 KGHDR and CDR2 SFDVKD. The V end was cut by 6 bases, the J end by 5 bases, with 13 bases between.

This clone was recorded at least ten times. The chain couples TRBV6-1 to TRBJ1-2, with 10 nucleotides matching TRBD1. Per the germline V gene, CDR1 is MNHNS and CDR2 is SASEGT. V lost 3 bases and J lost 7; bases outside the gene matches: 11. This CDR3 is 16 amino acids long. Here the CDR3 DNA reads TGTGCCAGCAGTGACGTCCCGGGACAGGGGTCGGGTGGCTACACCTTC. Translating it yields CASSDVPGQGSGGYTF.

This clone occurred a few times. The chain links TRBV6-6 to TRBJ1-6, with D maybe TRBD1 (5 bases). CDR3 length: 15 residues. V lost 6 bases and J lost 0, with 9 bases in between. CDR1 and CDR2 from the germline V gene are MNHNY and SVGAGI (reference sequence). CDR3 protein: CASSSDSSYNSPLHF. The CDR3 bases are TGTGCCAGCAGCTCCGACAGCTCCTATAATTCACCCCTCCACTTT.

This rearrangement joins TRBV3-1 (or the pseudogene TRBV3-2) to TRBJ1-5, with D maybe TRBD1 (5 bases). CDR3 length: 14 residues. Germline CDR1 reads LGHDT; CDR2 reads YNNKEL (reference sequence). Trimming shortened V by 4 bases and J by 0 bases, and 7 bases separated the two germline ends. DNA of the CDR3: TGTGCCAGCAGCCGGGGGGGTAGCAATCAGCCCCAGCATTTT. Residues: CASSRGGSNQPQHF.

The chain is built from TRBV7-8 and TRBJ2-1; D might be TRBD2 (5 bases). CDR1 and CDR2 from the germline V gene are SGHVS and FQNEAQ. The CDR3 is 12 amino acids. Trimming took 6 bases from V and 6 from J, leaving 9 bases between them. The CDR3 coding sequence is TGTGCCAGCAGACAGCGGAGCAATGAGCAGTTCTTC. The encoded protein is CASRQRSNEQFF.

The V gene is TRBV5-5, the J gene TRBJ1-1; 8 bases fit TRBD1. There are 14 residues in the CDR3. Germline CDR1 is SGHKS and CDR2 is YYEKEE (reference sequence). V lost 4 bases to trimming and J lost 5 bases; unmatched junction nucleotides: 7. The CDR3 is CASSARQGRTEAFF. The DNA of the CDR3 is TGTGCCAGCAGCGCGAGACAGGGGAGGACTGAAGCTTTCTTT.

The chain is built from TRBV28 and TRBJ1-5, with D unclear. This CDR3 has 16 amino acids. From germline, CDR1 is MDHEN and CDR2 SYDVKM. V was shortened by 5 bases and J by 7 bases, with 21 bases between the two germline ends. The CDR3 nucleotides read TGTGCCAGCAGTCCCCTCCGCAGAGGGAGAGGACAGCCCCAGCATTTT. Translation: CASSPLRRGRGQPQHF. Based on the CDR3 plus reference TRBV28 and TRBJ1-5, the full variable domain is DVKVTQSSRYLVKRTGEKVFLECVQDMDHENMFWYRQDPGLGLRLIYFSYDVKMKEKGDIPEGYSVSREKKERFSLILESASTNQTSMYLCASSPLRRGRGQPQHFGDGTRLSIL.

CDR3 amino acids: CASRSGNTDTQYF. The CDR3 DNA sequence: TGTGCCAGTAGGTCAGGAAACACAGATACGCAGTATTTT. The V gene is TRBV19, the J gene TRBJ2-3, with D uncertain. Germline V gene sequence: CDR1 LNHDA, CDR2 SQIVND (reference sequence). V dropped 6 bases and J dropped 2 bases, with 9 bases sitting between them. CDR3 length: 13 amino acids.

This rearrangement joins TRBV6-6 to TRBJ2-1; 10 nucleotides line up with TRBD1. Germline V gives CDR1 MNHNY, CDR2 SVGAGI (reference sequence). With V trimmed by 6 bases and J by 7 bases, 9 bases remained unmatched. This CDR3 has 15 amino acids. Written as DNA, the CDR3 is TGTGCCAGCAGCACGACAGGGGGCGCTTGGAATGAGCAGTTCTTC. It codes for CASSTTGGAWNEQFF.

This clone was observed a few times. The V and J genes are TRBV3-1 (or the pseudogene TRBV3-2) and TRBJ2-2, with D uncertain. The CDR3 has 13 amino acids. Trimming pared 11 bases from V and 4 bases from J, leaving 14 bases between. Germline V gene sequence: CDR1 LGHDT, CDR2 YNNKEL (reference sequence). The CDR3 loop reads CASHISPTGELFF. Here the CDR3 DNA reads TGTGCCTCTCACATAAGTCCCACCGGGGAGCTGTTTTTT.